Shown below are 23 T cell receptor beta chains from a single sample sequenced in a study of blood T cells in healthy people across ages. Through a sample-barcoded 5' primer and a J-beta primer mix, a second PCR was run for 7 to 11 cycles. TCRdb analysed the 5' RACE reads with MiXCR anew, one entry per CDR3 protein. The sample lists more than 1,400,000 distinct CDR3 sequences; 42% were seen once. The sequenced material came from blood. The origin of the receptors is a woman aged 18-29 years in good health.

The V call is TRBV10-3, the J call TRBJ2-3; 12 nucleotides agree with TRBD2. Germline values: CDR1 ENHRY, CDR2 SYGVKD. V lost 6 bases and J lost 2; bases outside the gene matches: 6. The CDR3 contains 16 residues. Here the CDR3 reads CAISETSGGYTDTQYF. The DNA for the CDR3 is TGTGCCATCAGCGAGACTAGCGGGGGCTACACAGATACGCAGTATTTT.

This clonotype has only a few counts. V usage is TRBV5-1 and J usage is TRBJ2-3; 9 bases map to TRBD1. CDR1 SGHRS and CDR2 YFSETQ come from the germline V gene. The V and J ends lost 2 bases and 5 bases, in that order; junction bases with no gene match: 3. The CDR3 runs to 14 residues. CDR3 residues: CASSLQGAGDTQYF. CDR3 coding DNA: TGCGCCAGCAGCTTACAGGGGGCCGGAGATACGCAGTATTTT.

This clonotype was recorded at least ten times. One end of the junction is discordant with germline, which a read error may explain. The chain couples TRBV27 to TRBJ2-1, with unresolved D. CDR1 and CDR2 (germline): MNHEY, SMNVEV (reference sequence). The CDR3 has 13 residues. The CDR3 spells CASSFGGYNEQFF. The CDR3, as DNA: TGCGCCAGCAGCTTCGGTGGTTACAATGAGCAGTTCTTC.

Concerning this clonotype: A read error may account for a junction end that differs from germline. CDR3 nucleotide sequence: TGCAGTGCTAGAGCCCCTCAGTCGGGGGACGGCACAGGTACGCAGTATTTT. It specifies CSARAPQSGDGTGTQYF. The chain is built from TRBV20-1 and TRBJ2-3; perhaps TRBD2 as D (6 bases). CDR3 length equals 17 residues. Germline V gives CDR1 DFQATT, CDR2 SNEGSKA (reference sequence).

The V and J genes are TRBV5-1 and TRBJ1-1, with D possibly being TRBD1 (6 bases). CDR1 is SGHRS and CDR2 is YFSETQ in the germline V gene. The CDR3 consists of 13 residues. With 2 bases removed from V and 3 bases from J, the gap between germline ends came to 8 bases. The CDR3 bases are TGCGCCAGCAGCTTATGGACAGACACTGAAGCTTTCTTT. Translation: CASSLWTDTEAFF.

The chain has TRBV12-3 or TRBV12-4 and TRBJ2-2; no definite D call. V was cut by 6 bases and J by 4 bases, with 6 bases left in between. This CDR3 spans 12 amino acids. The CDR3 here is CASRYTTGELFF. The CDR3 DNA reads TGTGCCAGCAGATACACCACCGGGGAGCTGTTTTTT.

This chain links TRBV7-9 with TRBJ2-7; the D gene is possibly TRBD2 (7 bases). There are 15 residues in the CDR3. Germline-derived CDR1 and CDR2 are SEHNR and FQNEAQ (reference sequence). Trimming removed 6 bases from V and 7 bases from J, with 22 bases in between. This CDR3 reads CASSPTGGRGNEQYF. DNA of the CDR3: TGTGCCAGCAGTCCGACCGGGGGGCGGGGTAATGAGCAGTACTTC.

The chain has TRBV7-9 and TRBJ2-1; tentatively, D is TRBD1 (6 bases). Germline CDR1 SEHNR, CDR2 FQNEAQ (reference sequence). The ends were cut back, 4 bases at V and 10 bases at J, with 17 bases in the middle. The CDR3 covers 14 residues. Here the CDR3 reads CASSSGQITYEQFF. The DNA of the CDR3 is TGTGCCAGCAGCTCCGGACAGATAACCTACGAGCAGTTCTTC. Variable domain in full (rest from reference TRBV7-9 and TRBJ2-1): DTGVSQNPRHKITKRGQNVTFRCDPISEHNRLYWYRQTLGQGPEFLTYFQNEAQLEKSRLLSDRFSAERPKGSFSTLEIQRTEQGDSAMYLCASSSGQITYEQFFGPGTRLTVL.

The sample holds a few counts of this clonotype. V gene TRBV11-2 combines with J gene TRBJ2-5; 15 nucleotides align to TRBD2. Germline loops: CDR1 SGHAT, CDR2 FQNNGV. The CDR3 contains 15 residues. V was clipped by 4 bases and J by 5 bases; unmatched bases: 2. CDR3 region: CASSWTSGGAETQYF. Here the CDR3 DNA reads TGTGCCAGCAGCTGGACTAGCGGGGGGGCCGAGACCCAGTACTTC. Looking up the rest from reference TRBV11-2 and TRBJ2-5 gives the full variable domain: EAGVAQSPRYKIIEKRQSVAFWCNPISGHATLYWYQQILGQGPKLLIQFQNNGVVDDSQLPKDRFSAERLKGVDSTLKIQPAKLEDSAVYLCASSWTSGGAETQYFGPGTRLLVL.

This clonotype came up once. V is TRBV5-1 and J is TRBJ2-1; D unclear. The tail of the sequence fits TRBJ2-7 better, so the J call may be wrong. The CDR3 loop spans 16 amino acids. Per germline, CDR1 SGHRS and CDR2 YFSETQ. CDR3 DNA sequence: TGCGCCAGCAGCTTGGAGCTGCGGATCTCCTACAATGAGCAGTACTTC. Its translation: CASSLELRISYNEQYF.

V and J are TRBV10-2 and TRBJ2-7; TRBD2 agrees at 12 bases. This CDR3 has 15 residues. Trimming removed 6 bases from V and 5 bases from J; junction bases left unmatched: 8. Germline V gives CDR1 WSHSY, CDR2 SAAADI. The CDR3 sequence: CASRPVTSGSNEQYF. The CDR3 DNA is TGCGCCAGCAGGCCAGTGACTAGCGGGAGTAACGAGCAGTACTTC.

This sequence joins TRBV7-9 and TRBJ1-2; no firm D call. This CDR3 spans 15 amino acids. The germline V gene has CDR1 SEHNR and CDR2 FQNEAQ (reference sequence). The V and J ends lost 0 bases and 3 bases respectively, with 11 bases between them. The CDR3 region has the DNA TGTGCCAGCAGCTTAGCGTATCCCGTTGACTATGGCTACACCTTC. Protein product: CASSLAYPVDYGYTF.

The rearrangement links TRBV6-1 to TRBJ1-6; no clear D. From germline, CDR1 is MNHNS and CDR2 SASEGT. V lost 6 bases and J lost 6, with 15 bases in between. The CDR3 spans 15 residues. The DNA for the CDR3 is TGTGCCAGCAGCGACGGACGCGCGGGTAATTCACCCCTCCACTTT. Protein product: CASSDGRAGNSPLHF.

This clonotype was found a few times. The chain is built from TRBV3-1 and TRBJ1-2, with TRBD1 as a possible D gene (5 bases). Germline V CDR1 and CDR2: LGHDT, YNNKEL (reference sequence). The CDR3 runs to 13 residues. V dropped 5 bases and J dropped 2 bases, with 9 bases sitting between them. CDR3 nucleotides: TGTGCCAGCAGCTGGACAAGAAACTATGGCTACACCTTC. Translation: CASSWTRNYGYTF.

The chain's CDR3 is CASRPGLFSDTQYF. CDR3 bases: TGTGCCAGCAGGCCAGGACTTTTTTCAGATACGCAGTATTTT. The rearrangement links TRBV28 to TRBJ2-3, with a possible D match to TRBD2 (5 bases). The germline V and J ends were trimmed by 6 bases and 4 bases, with 14 bases remaining between them. This CDR3 region has 14 residues. CDR1 MDHEN and CDR2 SYDVKM come from the germline V gene.

The genes are TRBV20-1 and TRBJ2-3; TRBD2 matches 7 bases. CDR1 is DFQATT, CDR2 SNEGSKA, per germline (reference sequence). The junction had 6 bases not matched to a gene; V was cut back by 1 base and J by 5 bases. The CDR3 covers 14 residues. The CDR3 sequence: CSARGWSSGDTQYF. CDR3 nucleotide sequence: TGCAGTGCTAGAGGTTGGTCTAGCGGAGATACGCAGTATTTT.

This clonotype was picked up a small number of times. The chain carries TRBV5-1 and TRBJ1-1; D is ambiguous. The CDR3 covers 14 residues. The V gene lost 4 bases and the J gene lost 4 bases, with 14 bases spanning the gap. The V gene's germline CDR1 is SGHRS and CDR2 YFSETQ. The CDR3 coding sequence is TGCGCCAGCAGCCCCCAAAGGGAAAGCACTGAAGCTTTCTTT. It codes for CASSPQRESTEAFF.

The J gene is TRBJ2-3, the V gene TRBV21-1; the table gives TRBD2 as D, unverified against the DNA. TRBV21-1 is termed a pseudogene. This CDR3 spans 19 amino acids. The CDR3 region has the DNA TGTGCCAGCAGCAAATTATCTCCTACACGGCGGGGGGGGAGAGATACGCAGTATTTT. Translation gives CASSKLSPTRRGGRDTQYF.

The count of this clonotype is one. This chain connects TRBV20-1 to TRBJ1-5; TRBD1 matches 10 bases. Germline trimming cut 1 base from V and 8 bases from J; bases unmatched to any gene: 8. The CDR3 extends over 15 amino acids. Germline V gives CDR1 DFQATT, CDR2 SNEGSKA (reference sequence). The CDR3, as DNA: TGCAGTGCTAGAGCCGGGACAGGGGATTGGGAGCCCCAGCATTTT. Translation gives CSARAGTGDWEPQHF.

The genes are TRBV20-1 and TRBJ1-6; no clear D gene. This CDR3 contains 16 residues. The V end lost 0 bases, the J end lost 0 bases, and 9 bases lay between the germline ends. Germline V gene sequence: CDR1 DFQATT, CDR2 SNEGSKA (reference sequence). Here the CDR3 DNA reads TGCAGTGCTAGAGATCTACAGAGCTCCTATAATTCACCCCTCCACTTT. It is translated as CSARDLQSSYNSPLHF.

J is TRBJ1-5 and V is TRBV6-1; D unresolved. The CDR3 sequence is 14 residues long. Per germline, CDR1 MNHNS and CDR2 SASEGT. Trimming cost V 2 bases and J 4 bases, with 9 bases left between them. Written as DNA, the CDR3 is TGTGCCAGCAGTGAAAGGGTCCTGAATCAGCCCCAGCATTTT. Its protein product is CASSERVLNQPQHF.

The rearrangement uses TRBV30 and TRBJ2-4; unclear D gene. Trimming shortened V by 0 bases and J by 2 bases, and 8 bases separated the two germline ends. The CDR3 has 14 amino acids. The germline CDR1 and CDR2 sequences are GTSNPN and SVGIG (reference sequence). CDR3 loop: CAWSVEEPKNIQYF. Written as DNA, the CDR3 is TGTGCCTGGAGTGTGGAAGAACCCAAAAACATTCAGTACTTC.

The chain couples TRBV9 to TRBJ2-7, with D tentatively TRBD1 (5 bases). The CDR3 consists of 14 residues. Trimming stripped 0 bases from V and 2 bases from J, with 9 bases between. Germline CDR1 SGDLS, CDR2 YYNGEE. The CDR3 loop reads CASSVEARAYEQYF. The CDR3 DNA is TGTGCCAGCAGCGTAGAGGCCAGGGCCTACGAGCAGTACTTC. The variable domain in full, completed from reference TRBV9 and TRBJ2-7, reads DSGVTQTPKHLITATGQRVTLRCSPRSGDLSVYWYQQSLDQGLQFLIQYYNGEERAKGNILERFSAQQFPDLHSELNLSSLELGDSALYFCASSVEARAYEQYFGPGTRLTVT.